The rows below give T cell receptor beta chains drawn from one sample of a study of blood T cells in healthy people across ages. TCRdb independently ran MiXCR on the 5' RACE reads; one entry per CDR3 protein. Seen here are roughly 900,000 distinct CDR3 sequences, 29% observed once, and the top ten hold 15% to 20%. Material for sequencing was blood. These receptors all come from a woman aged 80 or older in good health. The CDR3 runs from the conserved cysteine through the conserved F or W. A D gene is named only where the DNA matches it firmly. Clone size is given for some rows only: seen once, a few or many times, or a class if the clone is expanded.

NA	TRBJ1-2	TRBV24-1	NA	13	CATSDLTQKGYTF	TGTGCCACCAGTGATCTAACCCAGAAGGGCTACACCTTC
NA	TRBJ2-1	TRBV7-2	many	14	CASSLMTGPGEQFF	TGTGCCAGCAGCTTAATGACAGGTCCCGGTGAGCAGTTCTTC
TRBD1	TRBJ1-4	TRBV3-1	NA	16	CASSQGTGVPNEKLFF	TGTGCCAGCAGCCAAGGGACAGGAGTCCCTAATGAAAAACTGTTTTTT
NA	TRBJ2-2	TRBV7-2	NA	12	CASSWDAGELFF	TGTGCCAGCAGCTGGGACGCCGGGGAGCTGTTTTTT
TRBD1	TRBJ2-3	TRBV12-3/TRBV12-4	NA	15	CASSFGTVGADTEYF	TGTGCCAGCAGTTTTGGGACAGTGGGCGCAGATACGGAGTATTTT
NA	TRBJ2-5	TRBV10-3	many	14	CAISEQQGQETQYF	TGTGCCATCAGTGAACAACAGGGTCAAGAGACCCAGTACTTC
NA	TRBJ2-5	TRBV5-5	once	11	CTSSLVETQYF	TGTACTAGCAGCTTAGTAGAGACCCAGTACTTC
NA	TRBJ2-3	TRBV20-1	NA	13	CSPKTARTDTQYF	TGCAGTCCAAAGACAGCCCGCACAGATACGCAGTATTTT
NA	TRBJ1-4	TRBV7-2	NA	18	CASSLVPGGASSPKKLFF	TGTGCCAGCAGCTTAGTCCCGGGGGGCGCGTCGAGTCCTAAAAAACTGTTTTTT
TRBD2	TRBJ2-3	TRBV5-5	once	13	CTSSYTSGDTQYF	TGTACCAGCAGCTATACTAGCGGTGATACGCAGTATTTT
NA	TRBJ1-1	TRBV20-1	many	12	CSATGMNTEAFF	TGCAGTGCTACAGGGATGAACACTGAAGCTTTCTTT
TRBD2	TRBJ2-1	TRBV7-9	NA	16	CAGSLSPGGGAETQFF	TGTGCCGGCAGCTTAAGCCCTGGCGGGGGGGCCGAGACCCAGTTCTTC
NA	TRBJ2-3	TRBV12-3/TRBV12-4	many	11	CAIRTGDTQYF	TGTGCCATACGGACGGGTGATACGCAGTATTTT
NA	TRBJ1-1	TRBV20-1	NA	13	CSARRYRNTEAFF	TGCAGTGCTAGACGCTACAGGAACACTGAAGCTTTCTTT
NA	TRBJ1-1	TRBV6-1	few	13	CASRGGRNTEAFF	TGTGCCAGCAGGGGGGGCAGGAACACTGAAGCTTTCTTT
NA	TRBJ1-1	TRBV20-1	many	15	CSARLKGGGDTEAFF	TGCAGTGCTAGATTAAAGGGAGGAGGGGACACTGAAGCTTTCTTT
NA	TRBJ1-1	TRBV13	NA	15	CASSSQQGMNTEAFF	TGTGCCAGCAGCTCCCAACAGGGCATGAACACTGAAGCTTTCTTT
NA	TRBJ2-7	TRBV12-3/TRBV12-4	many	14	CASSSRLTLYEQYF	TGTGCCAGCAGTTCAAGGCTGACCCTCTACGAGCAGTACTTC
TRBD1	TRBJ2-1	TRBV6-5	many	16	CASRKEWDRGDNEQFF	TGTGCCAGCAGAAAAGAATGGGACAGGGGCGACAATGAGCAGTTCTTC
TRBD1	TRBJ2-3	TRBV11-3	NA	17	CASSLGGDRGKSDTQYF	TGTGCCAGCAGCTTAGGGGGGGACAGGGGAAAATCAGATACGCAGTATTTT
NA	TRBJ2-5	TRBV30	few	14	CASTLGSTQETQYF	TGTGCCTCCACCTTGGGATCGACACAAGAGACCCAGTACTTC
NA	TRBJ2-7	TRBV5-1	few	17	CASSLAKQSGPPYEQYF	TGCGCCAGCAGCTTGGCCAAACAAAGCGGGCCCCCCTACGAGCAGTACTTC
NA	TRBJ1-1	TRBV20-1	NA	12	CRARQTGVEAFF	TGCAGGGCTAGACAAACAGGAGTTGAAGCTTTCTTT
NA	TRBJ1-5	TRBV6-2/TRBV6-3	few	15	CASSYYGLGNQPQHF	TGTGCCAGCAGTTATTATGGGTTGGGCAATCAGCCCCAGCATTTT
TRBD1	TRBJ1-2	TRBV6-5	NA	14	CASSYRDRGHGYTF	TGTGCCAGCAGTTACCGGGACAGGGGGCATGGCTACACCTTC
NA	TRBJ1-1	TRBV6-5	few	14	CASGDFEGSTEAFF	TGTGCCAGCGGGGACTTTGAGGGAAGCACTGAAGCTTTCTTT